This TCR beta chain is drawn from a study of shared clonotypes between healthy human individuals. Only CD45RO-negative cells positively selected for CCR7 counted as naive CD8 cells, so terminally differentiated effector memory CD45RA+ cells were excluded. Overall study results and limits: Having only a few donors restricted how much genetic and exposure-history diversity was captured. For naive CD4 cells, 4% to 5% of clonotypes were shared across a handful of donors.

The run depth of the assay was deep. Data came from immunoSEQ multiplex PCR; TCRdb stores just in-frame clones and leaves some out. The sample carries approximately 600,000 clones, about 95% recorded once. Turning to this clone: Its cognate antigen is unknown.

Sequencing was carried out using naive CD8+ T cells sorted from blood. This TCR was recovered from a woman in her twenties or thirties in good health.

This CDR3 is CASSDGLAGGYEQYF. The DNA for the CDR3 is TGTGCCAGCAGCGACGGACTAGCGGGTGGCTACGAGCAGTACTTC. The V and J genes are TRBV11-2 and TRBJ2-7; 11 nucleotides match TRBD2. Germline V gene lookup returns CDR1 SGHAT and CDR2 FQNNGV. The CDR3 is 15 residues long. V dropped 5 bases and J dropped 3; count of bases not matched to a gene: 6.